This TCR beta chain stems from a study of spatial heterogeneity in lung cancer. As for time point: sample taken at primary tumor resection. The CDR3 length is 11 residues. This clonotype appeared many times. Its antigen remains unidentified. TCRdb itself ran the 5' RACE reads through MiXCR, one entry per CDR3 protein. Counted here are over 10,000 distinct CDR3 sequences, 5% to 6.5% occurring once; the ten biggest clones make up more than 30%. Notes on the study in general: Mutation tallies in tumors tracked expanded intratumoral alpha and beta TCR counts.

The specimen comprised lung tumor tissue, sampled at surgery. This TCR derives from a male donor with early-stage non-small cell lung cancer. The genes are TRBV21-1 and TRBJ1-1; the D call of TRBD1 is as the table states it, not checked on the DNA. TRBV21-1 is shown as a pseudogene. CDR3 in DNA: TGTGCCAGCAGTAACGAGGGAAGGGGTTTCTTT. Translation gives CASSNEGRGFF.